Below, 8 T cell receptor beta chains from the same sample are listed, as sequenced in a study of cytomegalovirus exposure and HLA in healthy donors. Vbeta (60) and Jbeta (13) primers were used in the PCR. The repertoire was sequenced with immunoSEQ multiplex PCR; TCRdb's copy has only in-frame clones and lacks some. This sample has some 170,000 clones, with just over 75% found just once. Material for sequencing was PBMCs. The receptors were gathered from a woman aged 40-49 years in good health and CMV-seronegative.

The V and J genes are TRBV7-2 and TRBJ1-5; unclear D gene. Looked up from germline, CDR1 is SGHTA and CDR2 is FQGNSA. There are 15 residues in the CDR3. V was clipped by 4 bases and J by 0 bases, with 10 bases between them. CDR3 nucleotide sequence: TGTGCCAGCAGCTCAGAGGGTTTTAGCAATCAGCCCCAGCATTTT. It yields the protein CASSSEGFSNQPQHF. The variable domain in full, completed from reference TRBV7-2 and TRBJ1-5, reads GAGVSQSPSNKVTEKGKDVELRCDPISGHTALYWYRQSLGQGLEFLIYFQGNSAPDKSGLPSDRFSAERTGGSVSTLTIQRTQQEDSAVYLCASSSEGFSNQPQHFGDGTRLSIL.

This clone was detected only once. This sample also contains other DNA sequences that code for the same CDR3. The chain has TRBV30 and TRBJ2-3; 8 bases align to TRBD2. The CDR3 is 16 residues long. From germline, CDR1 is GTSNPN and CDR2 SVGIG (reference sequence). With 3 bases clipped from V and 0 bases from J, the junction kept 8 bases outside the gene matches. The CDR3 DNA is TGTGCCTGGAGCGCACCTAGCGGGCTTAGCACAGATACGCAGTATTTT. It specifies CAWSAPSGLSTDTQYF.

The genes are TRBV7-8 and TRBJ2-5, with 10 bases lining up with TRBD2. There are 16 residues in the CDR3. The trim removed 1 base at V and 5 bases at J, leaving 7 bases unmatched. The germline V gene encodes CDR1 SGHVS and CDR2 FQNEAQ. CDR3 protein: CASSLVGAGGPETQYF. CDR3 coding DNA: TGTGCCAGCAGCTTAGTTGGAGCGGGAGGGCCGGAGACCCAGTACTTC.

This clone was counted a few times. In DNA, the CDR3 is TGTGCCAGCAGCCTTGGGACTAGTTGGGATACGCAGTATTTT. The encoded protein is CASSLGTSWDTQYF. The chain is built from TRBV6-5 and TRBJ2-3; the match to TRBD2 covers 8 bases. CDR1 and CDR2 (germline): MNHEY, SVGAGI. V lost 6 bases, J lost 6 bases, and 8 bases stayed unmatched. The CDR3 extends over 14 amino acids.

Here the CDR3 DNA reads TGTGCCAGCAGCCCAGGAGGGACAGGGAGGTACGAGCAGTACTTC. Residues: CASSPGGTGRYEQYF. V gene TRBV7-3 combines with J gene TRBJ2-7; 9 bases are shared with TRBD1. The CDR3 is made up of 15 amino acids. Germline trimming cut 5 bases from V and 4 bases from J; bases unmatched to any gene: 9. Germline V gene sequence: CDR1 SGHTA, CDR2 FQGTGA.

The rearrangement joins TRBV9 to TRBJ1-3, with 8 positions matching TRBD1. V was pared by 0 bases and J by 9 bases, with 2 bases of the junction left unmatched. Per germline, CDR1 SGDLS and CDR2 YYNGEE. The CDR3 loop spans 13 amino acids. CDR3 DNA sequence: TGTGCCAGCAGCGTAGACAGGGGGAGCACCATATATTTT. Its translation: CASSVDRGSTIYF.

This sequence joins TRBV15 and TRBJ2-4; TRBD2 is a possible D gene (5 bases). Deletions cut 7 bases from V and 0 bases from J, with 10 bases between. The CDR3 totals 14 residues. CDR1 is LNHNV and CDR2 is YYDKDF in the germline V gene (reference sequence). The DNA of the CDR3 is TGTGCCACCACGGAGGACTTAGCCAAAAACATTCAGTACTTC. Translating gives CATTEDLAKNIQYF.

The chain joins TRBV30 to TRBJ1-3; 7 positions match TRBD1. The germline gives CDR1 GTSNPN, CDR2 SVGIG (reference sequence). V shed 0 bases, J shed 1 base, and the junction held 9 bases outside the gene matches. This CDR3 spans 17 amino acids. The CDR3 DNA follows: TGTGCCTGGAGTGTAGGCACAGGGGTACTTTCTGGAAACACCATATATTTT. Amino acids: CAWSVGTGVLSGNTIYF. The whole variable domain, remainder taken from reference TRBV30 and TRBJ1-3, is SQTIHQWPATLVQPVGSPLSLECTVEGTSNPNLYWYRQAAGRGLQLLFYSVGIGQISSEVPQNLSASRPQDRQFILSSKKLLLSDSGFYLCAWSVGTGVLSGNTIYFGEGSWLTVV.